This T cell receptor (beta chain) is from a study of blood T cell repertoires in COVID-19. This CDR3 has 12 residues. Germline CDR1 WSHSY, CDR2 SAAADI. V lost 6 bases to trimming and J lost 4 bases, with 9 bases between them. Data came from immunoSEQ multiplex PCR; TCRdb stores just in-frame clones and leaves some out. In the table there are more than 200,000 clones, around 88% of which are singletons. Material: peripheral blood. The TCR comes from a woman aged 30 to 39 with COVID-19, enrolled during active disease. The chain employs TRBV10-2 and TRBJ1-1, with D possibly TRBD1 on 5 matching bases. This CDR3 is CASRGLGTEAFF. CDR3 nucleotides: TGCGCCAGCAGGGGACTTGGCACTGAAGCTTTCTTT.